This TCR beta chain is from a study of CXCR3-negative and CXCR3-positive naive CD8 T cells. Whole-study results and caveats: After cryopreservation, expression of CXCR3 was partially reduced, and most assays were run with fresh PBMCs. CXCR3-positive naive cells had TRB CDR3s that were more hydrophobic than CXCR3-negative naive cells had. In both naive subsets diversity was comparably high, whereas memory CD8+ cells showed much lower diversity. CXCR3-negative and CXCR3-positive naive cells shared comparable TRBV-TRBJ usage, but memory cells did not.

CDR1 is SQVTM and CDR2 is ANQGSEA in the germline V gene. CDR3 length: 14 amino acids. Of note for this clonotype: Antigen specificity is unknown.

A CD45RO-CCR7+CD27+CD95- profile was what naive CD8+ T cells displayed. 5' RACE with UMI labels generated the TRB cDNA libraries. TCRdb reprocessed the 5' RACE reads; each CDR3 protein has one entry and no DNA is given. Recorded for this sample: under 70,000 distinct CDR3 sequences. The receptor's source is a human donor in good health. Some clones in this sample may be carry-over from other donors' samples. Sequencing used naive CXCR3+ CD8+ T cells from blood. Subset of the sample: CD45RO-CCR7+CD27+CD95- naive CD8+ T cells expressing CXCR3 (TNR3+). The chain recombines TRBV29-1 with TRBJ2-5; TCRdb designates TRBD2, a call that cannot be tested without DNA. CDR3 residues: CSVEIVARQETQYF.